Listed here are 21 T cell receptor beta chains from one sample, sequenced in a study of glioma-infiltrating T cells (dated by TCRdb to 2015 to 2016). The sample was run on an Illumina MiSeq. The iRepertoire nested amplicon-rescue multiplex PCR (arm-PCR) platform was used to amplify TCR alpha and beta CDR3 regions from RNA. TCRdb reworked the public reads: Q25 trimming with fastp, MiXCR clone assembly, productive beta chains retained. Rows merge per CDR3 protein into single entries with the most common DNA and genes. In this sample the table shows roughly 120,000 distinct CDR3 sequences, 20% to 25% of which occur a single time. In total, the top ten clones hold 12% to 15% of the sample. Sequenced input: glioma tissue, nonneoplastic brain tissue, or PBMCs (not recorded which). These receptors all come from a human donor with low-grade glioma or glioblastoma, undergoing nonglioma brain surgery, or in good health (not recorded which).

This clonotype came up many times. This chain links TRBV20-1 with TRBJ2-7, with 9 bases that match TRBD1. CDR3 length equals 13 residues. V lost 5 bases, J lost 6 bases, and 8 bases stayed unmatched. Germline V gene sequence: CDR1 DFQATT, CDR2 SNEGSKA (reference sequence). The CDR3 DNA follows: TGCAGTGCTGTACCGGGACAGGGTAGCGAGCAGTACTTC. Encoded protein: CSAVPGQGSEQYF.

This clonotype has a handful of counts. The genes are TRBV4-3 and TRBJ2-5; 12 bases are a match to TRBD2. V lost 0 bases and J lost 5; bases outside the gene matches: 4. Germline V gene data show CDR1 as LGHNA and CDR2 as YSLEER. This CDR3 contains 16 residues. CDR3 in amino acids: CASSQDRTSGGETQYF. CDR3 sequence (DNA): TGCGCCAGCAGCCAAGATAGAACTAGCGGGGGGGAGACCCAGTACTTC.

This clonotype was counted many times. The rearrangement joins TRBV4-3 to TRBJ2-1; weak D call: TRBD2 (5 bases). The germline gives CDR1 LGHNA, CDR2 YSLEER. This CDR3 contains 13 residues. V gave up 0 bases and J gave up 8 bases, with 8 bases separating them. In DNA form, the CDR3 reads TGCGCCAGCAGCCAAGATCCGAGGGATGAGCAGTTCTTC. It translates to CASSQDPRDEQFF.

Concerning this clonotype itself: This may come from a read error, since a much larger clone is one base off. V gene TRBV24-1 combines with J gene TRBJ2-5; D tentatively fits TRBD1 or TRBD2 (5 bases each). The CDR3 is made up of 14 amino acids. Germline V gene data show CDR1 as KGHDR and CDR2 as SFDVKD. Deletions cut 10 bases from V and 0 bases from J, with 14 bases between. CDR3 region: CATSPGTYQETQYF. The CDR3 bases are TGTGCCACGAGTCCGGGGACCTACCAAGAGACCCAGTACTTC.

The sample holds many counts of this clonotype. The chain combines TRBV12-3 or TRBV12-4 with TRBJ2-7; D gene unclear. Trimming stripped 5 bases from V and 3 bases from J, with 11 bases between. CDR3 size: 13 residues. The CDR3 nucleotides read TGTGCCAGCAGTCCAGGTATCCACTACGAGCAGTACTTC. Translated, it gives CASSPGIHYEQYF.

Notes on this clonotype: A read error may be the cause here, since a much bigger clone is one base away. The CDR3 end shows no conserved phenylalanine or tryptophan, and so a read error is likely. V is TRBV7-9 and J is TRBJ1-5; D remains unclear. The germline gives CDR1 SEHNR, CDR2 FQNEAQ (reference sequence). V shed 6 bases and J shed 4 bases, with 7 bases lying between them. The CDR3 covers 12 residues. The CDR3 here is CASRDGNQPQHY. CDR3 sequence (DNA): TGTGCCAGCAGAGACGGGAATCAGCCCCAGCATTAT.

As regards this clonotype: This could be a read error, since a much larger clone is one nucleotide away. The genes are TRBV11-3 and TRBJ2-1; a weak D match, TRBD2 (5 bases). The CDR3 sequence is 15 residues long. Germline V gene data show CDR1 as SGHNT and CDR2 as YENEEA. The CDR3 reads CASSFGPSLFYERFF. The CDR3 DNA is TGTGCCAGCAGCTTTGGGCCTAGCTTGTTCTATGAGCGGTTCTTC. Drawing the rest from reference TRBV11-3 and TRBJ2-1, the complete variable domain is EAGVVQSPRYKIIEKKQPVAFWCNPISGHNTLYWYLQNLGQGPELLIRYENEEAVDDSQLPKDRFSAERLKGVDSTLKIQPAELGDSAVYLCASSFGPSLFYERFFGPGTRLTVL.

The chain combines TRBV27 with TRBJ2-3; a weak D match, TRBD1 (6 bases). The end of the DNA aligns better with TRBJ1-5, so the J call may be wrong. The germline V gene encodes CDR1 MNHEY and CDR2 SMNVEV (reference sequence). The CDR3 contains 18 residues. In nucleotides, the CDR3 is TGTGCCAGCAGTTTAGGGACCGGGACTAGCGGGGGGGCCTATACGCAGCATTTT. Its translation is CASSLGTGTSGGAYTQHF.

This clonotype showed up many times. The chain recombines TRBV6-1 with TRBJ2-6, with D perhaps matching TRBD1 (5 bases). Germline V gives CDR1 MNHNS, CDR2 SASEGT. The CDR3 length is 15 residues. V lost 6 bases, J lost 0 bases, and 9 bases lay in between. The DNA of the CDR3 is TGTGCCAGCAGCCGCAGGGTCTCTGGGGCCAACGTCCTGACTTTC. Translation: CASSRRVSGANVLTF.

In its sample, this clonotype was seen many times. The V and J genes are TRBV15 and TRBJ1-2; D gene ambiguous. Trimming pared 0 bases from V and 0 bases from J, leaving 11 bases between. Per germline, CDR1 LNHNV and CDR2 YYDKDF (reference sequence). The CDR3 sequence is 16 residues long. CDR3 DNA: TGTGCCACCAGCAGAGATAAAGCTGCAGCTAACTATGGCTACACCTTC. Protein product: CATSRDKAAANYGYTF.

The table lists this clonotype with many counts. The rearrangement joins TRBV6-1 to TRBJ2-1; TRBD2 matches at 10 bases. The germline CDR1 and CDR2 sequences are MNHNS and SASEGT. V trimming: 5 bases; J trimming: 4 bases; junction bases outside the gene matches: 8. The CDR3 is 16 residues long. The CDR3 is CASSSPGLAVYNEQFF. The CDR3 bases are TGTGCCAGCAGTTCCCCAGGACTAGCGGTTTACAATGAGCAGTTCTTC.

A note on this clonotype: A much larger clone sits a single nucleotide away, making a read error possible. This sequence joins TRBV15 and TRBJ1-4; a possible D gene is TRBD1 (5 bases). The CDR3 spans 16 residues. The V gene's germline CDR1 is LNHNV and CDR2 YYDKDF (reference sequence). As DNA, the CDR3 is TGTGCCACCAGCGGAGTGGGCAGGGCAACTAATGAAAAACTGCTTTTT. This gives the protein CATSGVGRATNEKLLF.

In its sample, this clonotype was seen many times. The chain employs TRBV10-3 and TRBJ2-3; TRBD2 matches 13 bases. V trimming: 6 bases; J trimming: 6 bases; junction bases outside the gene matches: 6. In germline, CDR1 is ENHRY, CDR2 SYGVKD. This CDR3 contains 15 residues. The CDR3, as DNA: TGTGCCATCAGGTTGGGACTAGCGGGATCGGATACGCAGTATTTT. Translation gives CAIRLGLAGSDTQYF.

The count of this clonotype is one. One junction end does not reproduce the germline sequence, and a read error may be involved. This chain connects TRBV4-1 to TRBJ2-5; D is perhaps TRBD2 (5 bases). The CDR3 totals 16 residues. Germline V lookup: CDR1 MGHRA, CDR2 YSYEKL. The CDR3 reads CASSKDRGNSQETQYF. CDR3 nucleotides: TGCGCCAGCAGCAAAGATCGGGGAAATAGTCAGGAGACCCAGTACTTC.

This clonotype came up a few times. The genes are TRBV29-1 and TRBJ1-5, with 7 bases fitting TRBD1. The V and J ends lost 4 bases and 6 bases, in that order; junction bases with no gene match: 6. Germline V lookup: CDR1 SQVTM, CDR2 ANQGSEA. The CDR3 is made up of 13 amino acids. This CDR3 is CSVGGGGGQPQHF. The CDR3 DNA sequence: TGCAGCGTTGGGGGAGGGGGCGGTCAGCCCCAGCATTTT.

This clonotype came up a few times. A much more abundant neighbour one base away suggests this may be a read error. CDR3 in amino acids: CASSFRGIGETQCF. The CDR3 nucleotides read TGTGCCAGCAGTTTTCGGGGCATTGGAGAGACCCAGTGCTTC. The chain is built from TRBV27 and TRBJ2-5; D tentatively fits TRBD1 or TRBD2 (5 bases each). Germline CDR1 MNHEY, CDR2 SMNVEV (reference sequence). The CDR3 runs 14 residues.

With regard to this clonotype: A much bigger clone sits one base away, suggesting this may be a read error. V is TRBV7-9 and J is TRBJ2-7; D possibly corresponds to TRBD2 (5 bases). Per the germline V gene, CDR1 is SEHNR and CDR2 is FQNEAQ (reference sequence). With 5 bases removed from V and 5 bases from J, the gap between germline ends came to 19 bases. This CDR3 spans 15 amino acids. The CDR3: CASSPLPEGVHEQYF. As DNA, the CDR3 is TGTGCCAGCAGCCCCCTCCCTGAGGGAGTTCACGAGCAGTACTTC.

There are many counts of this clonotype. The V call is TRBV10-3, the J call TRBJ1-2; D gene uncertain. Germline lookup yields CDR1 ENHRY and CDR2 SYGVKD. Trimming shortened V by 3 bases and J by 4 bases, and 21 bases separated the two germline ends. The CDR3 spans 17 residues. The CDR3 DNA follows: TGTGCCATCAGTGACCCTGAGGAGGGATGGGCCTTCTATGGCTACACCTTC. Residues: CAISDPEEGWAFYGYTF.

This clonotype was observed at least ten times. V is TRBV7-2 and J is TRBJ2-5; D ambiguous. V shed 1 base and J shed 0 bases, with 3 bases lying between them. CDR1 is SGHTA and CDR2 is FQGNSA in the germline V gene. This CDR3 contains 13 residues. This chain's CDR3 is CASSLEDQETQYF. CDR3 DNA: TGTGCCAGCAGCTTAGAGGACCAAGAGACCCAGTACTTC.

The rearrangement uses TRBV15 and TRBJ1-2; D is possibly TRBD1 (6 bases). The CDR3 loop spans 11 amino acids. V was shortened by 6 bases and J by 7 bases, with 9 bases between the two germline ends. Germline CDR1 reads LNHNV; CDR2 reads YYDKDF (reference sequence). The CDR3 DNA sequence: TGTGCCACCAGAGTGACAGGTGGCTACACCTTC. Its translation: CATRVTGGYTF.

A note on this clonotype: A much larger clone lies one base from this, so it may be a read error. This chain uses TRBV18 with TRBJ2-5, with 8 bases lining up with TRBD1. Germline CDR1 and CDR2: KGHSH and LQKENI. CDR3 length: 13 residues. CDR3 DNA sequence: TGTGTCAGCTCCCGACAGGGGCGGGAGACCCAGTACTTC. Translation gives CVSSRQGRETQYF.